The entry below describes one T cell receptor (beta chain). J gave up 4 bases and V 1 base, and 5 bases lay outside the gene matches. This CDR3 comprises 16 residues. The germline CDR1 and CDR2 sequences are LGHNA and YNFKEQ. Authors' processing steps: Amplification from reference gene primers served as the basis for estimated nucleated cell counts. The table came from immunoSEQ multiplex PCR; TCRdb's copy has only in-frame clones and leaves some out. The V and J calls and clone size are taken from that table; D and trimming were inferred from the DNA. Of about 230,000 clones listed, around four fifths were seen once; the top ten hold around a sixth. The data were obtained in a study of blood T cell repertoires in COVID-19. Whole-study context: The samples span acute and convalescent COVID-19 from the United States, Italy and Spain.

The chain couples TRBV4-2 to TRBJ1-2; 11 positions match TRBD1. The sample taken for sequencing was peripheral blood. The receptor comes from a woman of 80 years or more with active or convalescent COVID-19. CDR3 loop: CASSQARGTGGYGYTF. Written as DNA, the CDR3 is TGTGCCAGCAGCCAAGCCCGAGGGACAGGGGGCTATGGCTACACCTTC.